This T cell receptor beta chain was sequenced in a study of control samples from healthy donors and cancer patients. This clone was picked up one time. The germline gives CDR1 PRHDT, CDR2 FYEKMQ (reference sequence). The CDR3 consists of 14 residues. V lost 6 bases and J lost 0, with 11 bases in between. Profiled with immunoSEQ multiplex PCR; TCRdb holds only in-frame clones, not every one. The data contain approximately 49,000 clones, approximately 86% of them seen just once; the ten biggest clones take up about 2.8%. The clonotype originates from a woman aged 45-59 years with lung cancer. The J gene is TRBJ1-2, the V gene TRBV13, with TRBD1 as a possible D gene (6 bases). The specimen sequenced was PBMCs. The CDR3 DNA sequence: TGTGCCAGCAGTCTCGGACAGTCTAACTATGGCTACACCTTC. Translated, it gives CASSLGQSNYGYTF.